The clone carrying this TCR beta chain was counted once. Its antigen is as yet unknown. This record belongs to a study of T cell responses to AZD1222 COVID-19 vaccine. Trimming shortened V by 6 bases and J by 3 bases, and 11 bases separated the two germline ends. The CDR3 is 13 amino acids. The germline CDR1 and CDR2 sequences are MNHEY and SVGAGI. General study results and limits: Scientists sampled the repertoires only once the peak T cell response had passed. Spike-wide coverage was observed for vaccine-associated CD4 TCRs, with dominant responses at 160-218 and 743-854.

Clones were read by immunoSEQ multiplex PCR, and TCRdb kept only the in-frame ones, dropping some. This table holds 150,000 or so clones, about 91% found once. This material consisted of peripheral blood, taken 28 days after the second AZD1222 dose. The genes are TRBV6-5 and TRBJ1-1; D is ambiguous. The clonotype originates from an adult who received the AZD1222 COVID-19 vaccine. CDR3 sequence reads: CASRARGYTEAFF. Here the CDR3 DNA reads TGTGCCAGCAGAGCACGGGGTTACACTGAAGCTTTCTTT.